The entry below describes one T cell receptor (beta chain). Its antigen is currently unknown. TCRbeta library preparation incorporated unique molecular identifiers. TCRdb recomputed calls from the PCR reads with MiXCR, one row per CDR3 protein. The table has about 250,000 distinct CDR3 sequences, 20% to 30% seen once. The ends were cut back, 7 bases at V and 4 bases at J, with 7 bases in the middle. CDR3 length: 11 residues. This sample was included in a study of T-cell reconstitution after alpha-beta-depleted transplantation in children. Findings and limits, study-wide: There were reportedly several hundred expanded graft clones from which alpha-beta T cells came about two months after transplant.

The source material was PBMCs, mostly from graft donor cells, sampled 360 days after TCRalphabeta/CD19-depleted stem cell transplant. The clonotype was recovered from a female patient between 2 and 10 years old who had a stem cell transplant for congenital amegakaryocytic thrombocytopenia, so the T cells may come from the graft donor. The rearrangement joins TRBV12-3 or TRBV12-4 to TRBJ1-1; D is ambiguous. The CDR3 DNA is TGTGCCAGCATTGGGCCCACTGAAGCTTTCTTT. It encodes CASIGPTEAFF.